The clone carrying this T cell receptor (beta chain) was counted ten times or more. Antigen: not known. V was clipped by 5 bases and J by 1 base, with 14 bases between them. Per germline, CDR1 MNHEY and CDR2 SMNVEV (reference sequence). The CDR3 contains 15 residues. Each CDR3 protein gets one entry after TCRdb re-called the 5' RACE reads with MiXCR. The sample includes about 330,000 distinct CDR3 sequences, roughly 8% seen only once; the top ten take more than 12%. This sample was included in a study of CD8 T cells in ankylosing spondylitis. Regarding the study as a whole: What appeared characteristic of ankylosing spondylitis blood was a TCR beta motif of eight highly homologous variants. Prior literature has documented some motif variants in synovial fluid and blood from reactive arthritis.

The source is a male donor with ankylosing spondylitis. This chain uses TRBV27 with TRBJ1-1; TRBD1 might be the D (5 bases). Sequenced input: blood, either unsorted or a sorted T cell fraction (not recorded which). The CDR3 sequence is CASSPFRQGNTEAFF. Here the CDR3 DNA reads TGTGCCAGCAGTCCCTTTCGGCAGGGGAACACTGAAGCTTTCTTT.